Presented here are 25 T cell receptor beta chains from one specimen sequenced in a study of blood T cells in healthy people across ages (dated by TCRdb to the mid-2010s). Libraries came from 5' RACE. This sample was sequenced with an Illumina HiSeq 2500. A second about 7 to 12 cycle PCR used a sample-barcoded 5' primer and a J-beta primer mix. TCRdb cleaned the public reads at Q25 with fastp, built clones with MiXCR and kept in-frame beta chains. CDR3 protein duplicates are merged, each entry listing the most common genes and DNA. The sample table shows about 1.7 million distinct CDR3 sequences, and 28% are seen once. The top ten constitute 7.7% of the sample. What was sequenced was blood. The receptors were gathered from a woman aged 25 to 39 in good health.

This chain connects TRBV4-3 to TRBJ2-3, with D unresolved. This CDR3 is 14 amino acids long. Germline V lookup: CDR1 LGHNA, CDR2 YSLEER. The V gene lost 0 bases and the J gene lost 1 base, with 5 bases spanning the gap. CDR3 coding DNA: TGCGCCAGCAGCCAAGACAGCGGCACAGATACGCAGTATTTT. As protein: CASSQDSGTDTQYF.

The chain employs TRBV20-1 and TRBJ2-4; the D is unclear. The CDR3 is 15 residues long. Germline CDR1 is DFQATT and CDR2 is SNEGSKA (reference sequence). Trimming left V 3 bases short and J 1 base short, with 13 bases between. The CDR3 sequence is CSASSPESAKNIQYF. CDR3 in DNA: TGCAGTGCTAGCTCCCCGGAGAGCGCCAAAAACATTCAGTACTTC.

The sample holds many counts of this clonotype. V and J are TRBV18 and TRBJ2-7; D assignment may be TRBD1 or TRBD2 (5 bases each). Germline V lookup: CDR1 KGHSH, CDR2 LQKENI. The CDR3 contains 15 residues. V dropped 1 base and J dropped 3 bases, with 13 bases sitting between them. CDR3 sequence: CASSPRGMSGYEQYF. The CDR3 nucleotides read TGTGCCAGCTCACCACGGGGGATGAGTGGCTACGAGCAGTACTTC.

V is TRBV7-3 and J is TRBJ2-2; D not resolved. This CDR3 has 13 residues. Germline lookup yields CDR1 SGHTA and CDR2 FQGTGA. Trimming left V 5 bases short and J 4 bases short, with 8 bases between. The CDR3 DNA reads as TGTGCCAGCAGCAAACAGCCCACCGGGGAGCTGTTTTTT. Its protein product is CASSKQPTGELFF.

This sequence joins TRBV12-5 and TRBJ2-5, with 8 bases fitting TRBD1. Germline V gene lookup returns CDR1 LGHNT and CDR2 FRNRAP. V shed 7 bases and J 4 bases; nucleotides not matched to a gene: 5. The CDR3 contains 13 residues. CDR3 in DNA: TGTGCTAGTGCCCGAGGACAGGGAGAGACCCAGTACTTC. Amino acid sequence: CASARGQGETQYF.

The chain is built from TRBV5-1 and TRBJ1-1, with TRBD1 as a possible D gene (6 bases). The CDR3 contains 14 residues. Germline CDR1 is SGHRS and CDR2 is YFSETQ. V lost 7 bases and J lost 0, with 13 bases in between. CDR3 nucleotide sequence: TGCGCCAGCCTAGATGGACAGCTGAACACTGAAGCTTTCTTT. Protein: CASLDGQLNTEAFF.

The chain combines TRBV7-2 with TRBJ2-7; D is possibly TRBD2 (7 bases). The CDR3 contains 16 residues. The V end lost 2 bases, the J end lost 4 bases, and 18 bases lay between the germline ends. Germline loops: CDR1 SGHTA, CDR2 FQGNSA. Written as DNA, the CDR3 is TGTGCCAGCAGCTTAATTTATAGGGGGGGCCCTTACGAGCAGTACTTC. Translating it yields CASSLIYRGGPYEQYF.

The rearrangement links TRBV6-1 to TRBJ2-1; 14 bases line up with TRBD2. The V gene end was trimmed by 1 base and the J gene end by 12 bases; junction bases not matched to a gene: 8. Germline-derived CDR1 and CDR2 are MNHNS and SASEGT. There are 16 residues in the CDR3. In DNA form, the CDR3 reads TGTGCCAGCAGTGAAGGGACTAGCGGGGGGTCGGGTCGGCAGTTCTTC. Protein: CASSEGTSGGSGRQFF.

CDR3 sequence: CASSQEFAESTDTQYF. The CDR3 nucleotides are TGTGCCAGCAGCCAAGAATTTGCAGAAAGCACAGATACGCAGTATTTT. The chain employs TRBV3-1 and TRBJ2-3; D is uncertain. CDR3 length: 16 residues. Germline V CDR1 and CDR2: LGHDT, YNNKEL (reference sequence). V shed 0 bases and J shed 0 bases, with 10 bases lying between them.

This clonotype has just a few counts. CDR3 nucleotides: TGTGCCAGCAGTGTAATAAAGGGACAGGGACTATATGAGCAGTTCTTC. Residues: CASSVIKGQGLYEQFF. This chain uses TRBV2 with TRBJ2-1; 9 bases align to TRBD1. Looked up from germline, CDR1 is SNHLY and CDR2 is FYNNEI. This CDR3 comprises 16 residues. Trimming took 4 bases from V and 8 from J; bases not matched to a gene: 12. Filled out from reference TRBV2 and TRBJ2-1, the complete variable domain reads EPEVTQTPSHQVTQMGQEVILRCVPISNHLYFYWYRQILGQKVEFLVSFYNNEISEKSEIFDDQFSVERPDGSNFTLKIRSTKLEDSAMYFCASSVIKGQGLYEQFFGPGTRLTVL.

This sequence joins TRBV21-1 and TRBJ2-2; TRBD1 is the table's D call, not checked against the DNA. TRBV21-1 is a pseudogene. CDR3 length equals 20 residues. CDR3 in DNA: TGTGCCAGCAGCAAAGAAAGCGGGACAGGGGGCGGAGGAGACACCGGGGAGCTGTTTTTT. This encodes CASSKESGTGGGGDTGELFF.

The J gene is TRBJ2-1, the V gene TRBV11-2, with TRBD1 matching over 7 bases. Unmatched junction bases numbered 10, after V lost 2 bases and J lost 6 bases. The CDR3 sequence is 16 residues long. The germline CDR1 and CDR2 sequences are SGHAT and FQNNGV. The CDR3 region is CASSLYKGGVSNEQFF. The CDR3 nucleotides read TGTGCCAGCAGCTTATATAAAGGGGGCGTAAGCAATGAGCAGTTCTTC.

The chain carries TRBV7-2 and TRBJ2-7, with D perhaps TRBD1 or TRBD2 (5 bases each). Trimming shortened V by 0 bases and J by 1 base, and 22 bases separated the two germline ends. There are 19 residues in the CDR3. Germline V gene data show CDR1 as SGHTA and CDR2 as FQGNSA. CDR3 loop: CASSLAHHGTSLWSYEQYF. In nucleotides, the CDR3 is TGTGCCAGCAGCTTAGCGCATCACGGGACCTCCCTGTGGTCCTACGAGCAGTACTTC.

This clonotype came up a few times. This chain links TRBV5-5 with TRBJ1-1; no clear D gene. This CDR3 is 14 amino acids long. Per the germline V gene, CDR1 is SGHKS and CDR2 is YYEKEE (reference sequence). V lost 2 bases, J lost 1 base, and 9 bases lay in between. The CDR3 protein is CASSFLSQNTEAFF. CDR3 bases: TGTGCCAGCAGCTTTTTAAGCCAGAACACTGAAGCTTTCTTT.

The table lists this clonotype with many counts. The chain is built from TRBV5-1 and TRBJ1-2; D gene ambiguous. V lost 1 base, J lost 0 bases, and 10 bases lay in between. This CDR3 contains 15 residues. Germline loops: CDR1 SGHRS, CDR2 YFSETQ. CDR3 DNA sequence: TGCGCCAGCAGCTTGAGCGGAAAAGCTAACTATGGCTACACCTTC. This sequence encodes CASSLSGKANYGYTF.

V gene TRBV29-1 combines with J gene TRBJ1-4; TRBD1 might be the D (6 bases). Germline-derived CDR1 and CDR2 are SQVTM and ANQGSEA. The CDR3 runs 13 residues. Trimming pared 4 bases from V and 7 bases from J, leaving 13 bases between. In DNA form, the CDR3 reads TGCAGCGTTGTTGGGGGCCTCAGTGAAAAACTGTTTTTT. Translated: CSVVGGLSEKLFF.

The chain joins TRBV11-2 to TRBJ2-1; D is tentatively TRBD1 or TRBD2 (5 bases each). Trimming left V 5 bases short and J 5 bases short, with 16 bases between. The CDR3 spans 15 residues. Germline assignment: CDR1 SGHAT and CDR2 FQNNGV. The DNA of the CDR3 is TGTGCCAGCAGCCCCACTAGTAGGGGAGACAATGAGCAGTTCTTC. This sequence encodes CASSPTSRGDNEQFF.

This clonotype was detected only a few times. The V call is TRBV7-2, the J call TRBJ2-1, with 16 positions matching TRBD2. CDR3 length: 17 amino acids. V dropped 3 bases and J dropped 7; count of bases not matched to a gene: 6. Per the germline V gene, CDR1 is SGHTA and CDR2 is FQGNSA. CDR3 sequence (DNA): TGTGCCAGCAGCTTTACGGGACTAGCGGGAGGGTGGAATGAGCAGTTCTTC. Amino acid sequence: CASSFTGLAGGWNEQFF.

The chain couples TRBV18 to TRBJ2-5; D tentatively reads TRBD1 or TRBD2 (5 bases each). This CDR3 contains 17 residues. CDR1 KGHSH and CDR2 LQKENI come from the germline V gene. V lost 3 bases and J 2 bases, leaving 19 bases between the germline ends. DNA of the CDR3: TGTGCCAGCTCACCGACTATGCCCGGGACGGGGCAAGAGACCCAGTACTTC. Translating gives CASSPTMPGTGQETQYF.

Regarding this clonotype: A much bigger clone sits one base away, suggesting this may be a read error. The chain recombines TRBV29-1 with TRBJ2-4; D not certain. V lost 7 bases, J lost 0 bases, and 10 bases lay in between. CDR1 SQVTM and CDR2 ANQGSEA come from the germline V gene. This CDR3 has 13 residues. In nucleotides, the CDR3 is TGCAGCGCGCTTCAGGTAGCCAAAAACATTCAGTACTTC. Its protein is CSALQVAKNIQYF.

Regarding this clonotype: The conserved closing phenylalanine or tryptophan is absent in this CDR3, likely reflecting a read error. J is TRBJ2-7 and V is TRBV6-6; 7 positions match TRBD2. The CDR3 loop spans 14 amino acids. Germline V lookup: CDR1 MNHNY, CDR2 SVGAGI (reference sequence). V lost 9 bases and J lost 0; bases outside the gene matches: 8. The DNA of the CDR3 is TGTGCCAGTACTTCCGGCGGGAGCTCCTACGAGCAGTACTAC. Amino acids: CASTSGGSSYEQYY.

Concerning this clonotype: At one end, the junction sequence differs from germline, possibly due to a read error. V usage is TRBV12-3 or TRBV12-4 and J usage is TRBJ1-2; 7 nucleotides line up with TRBD1. This CDR3 spans 12 amino acids. The CDR3 DNA is TGTGCCAGCAGTCCTCGGACAGGTGGCAACACCTTC. It encodes CASSPRTGGNTF.

This clonotype was counted ten times or more. The CDR3 DNA sequence: TGTGCCAGCAGCTTAATAGGCACTAGCCGGGTCTCCTACAATGAGCAGTTCTTC. It yields the protein CASSLIGTSRVSYNEQFF. The V gene is TRBV7-2, the J gene TRBJ2-1; D may be TRBD2 (6 bases). The CDR3 has 18 amino acids. Germline CDR1 SGHTA, CDR2 FQGNSA. Trimming shortened V by 2 bases and J by 0 bases, and 17 bases separated the two germline ends.

CDR3 in DNA: TGTGCCAGCAGCCCAACCCCGTCCCCCTACGAGCAGTTCTTC. Its protein is CASSPTPSPYEQFF. The chain employs TRBV27 and TRBJ2-1; D unresolved. CDR3 length: 14 amino acids. The V and J ends lost 6 bases and 10 bases respectively, with 19 bases between them. Germline CDR1 is MNHEY and CDR2 is SMNVEV (reference sequence).

Ten or more counts support this clonotype. An end of the junction differs from the germline gene, which may be a read error. The chain has TRBV3-1 and TRBJ1-1; tentatively, D is TRBD1 (6 bases). Germline V gene sequence: CDR1 LGHDT, CDR2 YNNKEL (reference sequence). The CDR3 length is 13 residues. CDR3 sequence reads: CASSRRGGTEAFF. The DNA for the CDR3 is TGCGCCAGCAGCCGGAGGGGGGGCACTGAAGCTTTCTTT. The variable domain in full, completed from reference TRBV3-1 and TRBJ1-1, reads DTAVSQTPKYLVTQMGNDKSIKCEQNLGHDTMYWYKQDSKKFLKIMFSYNNKELIINETVPNRFSPKSPDKAHLNLHINSLELGDSAVYFCASSRRGGTEAFFGQGTRLTVV.